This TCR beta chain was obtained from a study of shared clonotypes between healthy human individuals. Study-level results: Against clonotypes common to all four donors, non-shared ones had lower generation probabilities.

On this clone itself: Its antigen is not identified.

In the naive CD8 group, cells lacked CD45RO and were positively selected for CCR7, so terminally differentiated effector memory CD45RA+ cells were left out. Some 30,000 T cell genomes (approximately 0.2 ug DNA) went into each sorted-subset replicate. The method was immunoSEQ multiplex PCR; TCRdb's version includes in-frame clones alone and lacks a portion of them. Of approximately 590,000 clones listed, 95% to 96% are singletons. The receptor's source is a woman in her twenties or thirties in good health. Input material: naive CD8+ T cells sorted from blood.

Here the CDR3 DNA reads TGTGCCTGGAGCAAAGGGACAGGGAACACTGAAGCTTTCTTT. This sequence encodes CAWSKGTGNTEAFF. The chain has TRBV30 and TRBJ1-1; 8 positions match TRBD1. With V trimmed by 3 bases and J by 1 base, 4 bases remained unmatched. The germline CDR1 and CDR2 sequences are GTSNPN and SVGIG (reference sequence). The CDR3 has 14 residues.